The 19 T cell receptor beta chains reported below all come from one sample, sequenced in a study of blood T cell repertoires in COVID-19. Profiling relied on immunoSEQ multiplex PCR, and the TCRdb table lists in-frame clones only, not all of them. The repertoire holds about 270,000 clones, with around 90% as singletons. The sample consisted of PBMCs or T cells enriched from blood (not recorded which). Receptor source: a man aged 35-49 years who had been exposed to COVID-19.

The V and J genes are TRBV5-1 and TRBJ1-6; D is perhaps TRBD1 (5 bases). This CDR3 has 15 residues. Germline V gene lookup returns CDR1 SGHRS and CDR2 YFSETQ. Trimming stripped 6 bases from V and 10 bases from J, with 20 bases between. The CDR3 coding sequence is TGCGCCAGCATTGAGGCGGGGGTTAGGTACTCACCCCTCCACTTT. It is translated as CASIEAGVRYSPLHF.

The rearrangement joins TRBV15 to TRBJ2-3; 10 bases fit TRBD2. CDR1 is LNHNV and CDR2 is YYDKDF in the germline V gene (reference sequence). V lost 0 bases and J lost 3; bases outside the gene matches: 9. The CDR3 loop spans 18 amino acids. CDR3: CATSRDGGLAGVTDTQYF. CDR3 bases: TGTGCCACCAGCAGAGATGGGGGTCTAGCGGGAGTGACAGATACGCAGTATTTT.

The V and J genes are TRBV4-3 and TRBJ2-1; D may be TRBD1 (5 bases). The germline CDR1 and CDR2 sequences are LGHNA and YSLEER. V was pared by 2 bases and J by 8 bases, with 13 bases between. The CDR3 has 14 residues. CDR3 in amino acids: CASSQRHKGDEQFF. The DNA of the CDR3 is TGCGCCAGCAGCCAACGACACAAAGGGGATGAGCAGTTCTTC.

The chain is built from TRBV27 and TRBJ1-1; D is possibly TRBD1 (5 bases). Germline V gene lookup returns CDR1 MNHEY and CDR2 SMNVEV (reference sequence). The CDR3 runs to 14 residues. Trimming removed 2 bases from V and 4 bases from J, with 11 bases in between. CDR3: CASSLNGGRTEAFF. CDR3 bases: TGTGCCAGCAGTTTAAACGGGGGACGCACTGAAGCTTTCTTT.

CDR3 sequence (DNA): TGTGCCAGCAGCGCACCCCCGGGGGGCGCCTTCTACGAGCAGTACTTC. Protein sequence: CASSAPPGGAFYEQYF. V usage is TRBV2 and J usage is TRBJ2-7; perhaps TRBD2 as D (7 bases). CDR1 is SNHLY and CDR2 is FYNNEI in the germline V gene. This CDR3 comprises 16 residues. V dropped 6 bases and J dropped 3 bases, with 21 bases sitting between them.

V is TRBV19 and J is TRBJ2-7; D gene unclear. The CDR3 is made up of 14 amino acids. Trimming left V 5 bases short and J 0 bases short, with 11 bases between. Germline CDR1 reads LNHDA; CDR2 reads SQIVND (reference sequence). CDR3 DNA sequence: TGTGCCAGTAGTCTGACGGGTCTCTCCTACGAGCAGTACTTC. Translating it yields CASSLTGLSYEQYF.

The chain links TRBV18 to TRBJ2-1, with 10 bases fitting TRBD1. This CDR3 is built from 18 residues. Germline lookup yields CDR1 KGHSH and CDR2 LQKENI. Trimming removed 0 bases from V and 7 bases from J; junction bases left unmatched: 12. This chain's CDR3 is CASSPPGQGYGFLNEQFF. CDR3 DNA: TGTGCCAGCTCACCACCGGGACAGGGGTATGGGTTTCTTAATGAGCAGTTCTTC.

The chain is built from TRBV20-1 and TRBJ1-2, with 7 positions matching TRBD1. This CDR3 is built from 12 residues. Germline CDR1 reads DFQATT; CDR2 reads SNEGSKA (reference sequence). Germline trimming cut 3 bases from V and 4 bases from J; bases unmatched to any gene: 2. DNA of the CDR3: TGCAGTGCTAGTGACAGGGTCTATGGCTACACCTTC. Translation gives CSASDRVYGYTF.

The CDR3 spells CASSLAVSGTSSYNEQFF. As DNA, the CDR3 is TGTGCCAGCAGCTTGGCCGTCAGCGGGACCAGCTCCTACAATGAGCAGTTCTTC. This chain links TRBV5-4 with TRBJ2-1; 7 nucleotides agree with TRBD2. The V gene's germline CDR1 is SGHNT and CDR2 YYREEE (reference sequence). The length of the CDR3 is 18 residues. After removal of 0 bases from V and 0 bases from J, the junction contained 9 bases not matched to a gene.

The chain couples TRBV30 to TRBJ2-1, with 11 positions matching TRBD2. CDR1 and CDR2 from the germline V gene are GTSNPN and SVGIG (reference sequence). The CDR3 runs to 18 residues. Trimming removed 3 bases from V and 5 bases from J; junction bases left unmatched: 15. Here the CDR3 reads CAWRASGRYMLNDNEQFF. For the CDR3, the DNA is TGTGCCTGGAGGGCTAGCGGGAGGTATATGTTGAACGACAATGAGCAGTTCTTC.

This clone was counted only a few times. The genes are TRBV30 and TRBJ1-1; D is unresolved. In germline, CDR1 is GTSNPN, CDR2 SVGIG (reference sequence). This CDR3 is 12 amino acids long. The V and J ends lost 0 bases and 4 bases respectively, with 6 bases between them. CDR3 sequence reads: CAWSVHTTEAFF. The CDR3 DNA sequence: TGTGCCTGGAGTGTACATACCACTGAAGCTTTCTTT.

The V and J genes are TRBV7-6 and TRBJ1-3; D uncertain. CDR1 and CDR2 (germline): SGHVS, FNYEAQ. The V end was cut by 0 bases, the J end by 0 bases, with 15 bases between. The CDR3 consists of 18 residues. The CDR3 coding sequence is TGTGCCAGCAGCTTAGCGGCGGAGGGTTTGAGCTCTGGAAACACCATATATTTT. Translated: CASSLAAEGLSSGNTIYF.

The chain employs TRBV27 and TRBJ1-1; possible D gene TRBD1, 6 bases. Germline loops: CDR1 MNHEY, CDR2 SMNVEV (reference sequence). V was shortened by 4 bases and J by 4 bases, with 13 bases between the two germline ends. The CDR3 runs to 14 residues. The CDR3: CASSYGQGSTEAFF. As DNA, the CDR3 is TGTGCCAGCAGTTACGGGCAGGGGAGCACTGAAGCTTTCTTT.

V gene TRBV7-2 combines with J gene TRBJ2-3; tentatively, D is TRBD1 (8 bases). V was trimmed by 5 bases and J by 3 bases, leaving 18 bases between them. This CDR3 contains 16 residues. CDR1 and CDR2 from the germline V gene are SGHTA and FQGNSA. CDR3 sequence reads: CASSLGQGGITDTQYF. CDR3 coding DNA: TGTGCCAGCAGCCTCGGACAGGGAGGGATAACAGATACGCAGTATTTT.

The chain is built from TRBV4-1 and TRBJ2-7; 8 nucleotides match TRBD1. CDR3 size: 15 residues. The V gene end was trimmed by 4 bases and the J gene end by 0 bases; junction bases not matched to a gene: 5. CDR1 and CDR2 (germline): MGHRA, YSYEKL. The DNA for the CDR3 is TGCGCCAGCAGCCCTTGGGACAGGCTCTCCTACGAGCAGTACTTC. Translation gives CASSPWDRLSYEQYF.

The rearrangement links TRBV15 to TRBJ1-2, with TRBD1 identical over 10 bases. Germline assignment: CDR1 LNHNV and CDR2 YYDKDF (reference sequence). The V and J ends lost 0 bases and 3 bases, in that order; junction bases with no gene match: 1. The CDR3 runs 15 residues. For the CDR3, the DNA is TGTGCCACCAGCAGAGACGGACAGGGGGACTATGGCTACACCTTC. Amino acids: CATSRDGQGDYGYTF.

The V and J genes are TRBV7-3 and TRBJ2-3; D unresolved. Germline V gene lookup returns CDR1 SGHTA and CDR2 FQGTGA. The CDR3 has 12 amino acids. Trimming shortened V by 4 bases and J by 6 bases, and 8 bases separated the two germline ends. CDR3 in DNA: TGTGCCAGCAGCTCCCTGTCGGATACGCAGTATTTT. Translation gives CASSSLSDTQYF.

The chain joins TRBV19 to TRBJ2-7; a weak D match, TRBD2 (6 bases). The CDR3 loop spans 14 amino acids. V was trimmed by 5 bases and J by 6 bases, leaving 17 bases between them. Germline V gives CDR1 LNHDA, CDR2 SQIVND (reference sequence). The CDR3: CASSPRTTSAEQYF. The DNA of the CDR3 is TGTGCCAGTAGTCCACGGACTACCTCCGCCGAGCAGTACTTC.

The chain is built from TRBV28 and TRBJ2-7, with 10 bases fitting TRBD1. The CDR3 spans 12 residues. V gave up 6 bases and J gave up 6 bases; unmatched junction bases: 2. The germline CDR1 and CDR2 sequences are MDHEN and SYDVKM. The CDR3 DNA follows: TGTGCCAGCAGAGACAGGGGGCGCGAGCAGTACTTC. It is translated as CASRDRGREQYF.